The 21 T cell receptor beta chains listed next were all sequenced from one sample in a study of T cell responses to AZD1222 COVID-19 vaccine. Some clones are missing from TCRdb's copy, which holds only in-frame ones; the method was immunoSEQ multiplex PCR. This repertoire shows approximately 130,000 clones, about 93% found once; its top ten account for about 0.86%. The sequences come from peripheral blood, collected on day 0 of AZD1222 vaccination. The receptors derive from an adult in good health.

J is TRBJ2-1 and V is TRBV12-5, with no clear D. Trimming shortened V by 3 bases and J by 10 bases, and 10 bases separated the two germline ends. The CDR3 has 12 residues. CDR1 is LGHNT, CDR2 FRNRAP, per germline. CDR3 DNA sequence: TGTGCTAGTGGTTTCCAAGTTTGGGAGCAGTTCTTC. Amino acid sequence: CASGFQVWEQFF.

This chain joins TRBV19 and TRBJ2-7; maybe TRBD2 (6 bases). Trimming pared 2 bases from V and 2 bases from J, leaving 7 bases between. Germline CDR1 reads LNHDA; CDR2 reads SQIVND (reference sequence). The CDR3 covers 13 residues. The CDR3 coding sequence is TGTGCCAGTAGTATAACGGGAGCCTACGAGCAGTACTTC. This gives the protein CASSITGAYEQYF.

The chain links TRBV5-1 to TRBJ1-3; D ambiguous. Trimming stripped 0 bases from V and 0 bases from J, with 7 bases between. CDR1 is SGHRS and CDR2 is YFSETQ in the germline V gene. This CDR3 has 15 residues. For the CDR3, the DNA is TGCGCCAGCAGCTTGGCCTTGGGCTCTGGAAACACCATATATTTT. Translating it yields CASSLALGSGNTIYF.

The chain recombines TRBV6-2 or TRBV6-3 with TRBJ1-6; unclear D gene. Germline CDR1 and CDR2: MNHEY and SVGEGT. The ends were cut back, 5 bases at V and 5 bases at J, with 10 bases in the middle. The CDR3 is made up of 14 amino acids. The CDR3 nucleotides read TGTGCCAGCAGTGACCGGCTAAATAATTCACCCCTCCACTTT. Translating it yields CASSDRLNNSPLHF.

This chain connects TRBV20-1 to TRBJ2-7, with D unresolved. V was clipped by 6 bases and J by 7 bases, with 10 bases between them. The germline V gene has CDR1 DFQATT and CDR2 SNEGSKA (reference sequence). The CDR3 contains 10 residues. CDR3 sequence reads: CSAQRGEQYF. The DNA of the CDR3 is TGCAGTGCCCAGAGAGGAGAGCAGTACTTC.

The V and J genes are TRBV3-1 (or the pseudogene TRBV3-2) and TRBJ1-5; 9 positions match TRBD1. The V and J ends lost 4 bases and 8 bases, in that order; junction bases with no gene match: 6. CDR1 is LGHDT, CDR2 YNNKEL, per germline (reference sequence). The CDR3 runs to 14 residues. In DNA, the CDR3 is TGTGCCAGCAGCCTACAGGGGGCTGGGGAGCCCCAGCATTTT. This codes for CASSLQGAGEPQHF.

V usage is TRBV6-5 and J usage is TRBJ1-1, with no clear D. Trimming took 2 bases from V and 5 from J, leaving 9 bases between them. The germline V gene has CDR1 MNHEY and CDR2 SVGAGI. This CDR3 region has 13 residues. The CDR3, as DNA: TGTGCCAGCAGTTACGGACCAATGACTGAAGCTTTCTTT. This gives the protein CASSYGPMTEAFF.

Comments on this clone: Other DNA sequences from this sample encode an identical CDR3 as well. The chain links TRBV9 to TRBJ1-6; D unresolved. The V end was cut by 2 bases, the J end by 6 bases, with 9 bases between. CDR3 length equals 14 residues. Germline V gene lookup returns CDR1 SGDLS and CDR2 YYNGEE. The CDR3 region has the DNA TGTGCCAGCAGCGTTGAGGATATTAATTCACCCCTCCACTTT. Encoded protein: CASSVEDINSPLHF.

Here the CDR3 reads CSARPTDTQYF. Written as DNA, the CDR3 is TGCAGTGCTAGACCCACAGATACGCAGTATTTT. The rearrangement links TRBV20-1 to TRBJ2-3; D is ambiguous. The V gene's germline CDR1 is DFQATT and CDR2 SNEGSKA (reference sequence). Deletions cut 2 bases from V and 2 bases from J, with 2 bases between. CDR3 size: 11 residues.

CDR3 sequence: CATSRVAGLNQPQHF. DNA for the CDR3: TGTGCCACCAGCAGAGTGGCAGGATTGAATCAGCCCCAGCATTTT. The chain joins TRBV15 to TRBJ1-5; D not certain. CDR3 size: 15 residues. Germline-derived CDR1 and CDR2 are LNHNV and YYDKDF (reference sequence). Trimming cost V 1 base and J 4 bases, with 11 bases left between them.

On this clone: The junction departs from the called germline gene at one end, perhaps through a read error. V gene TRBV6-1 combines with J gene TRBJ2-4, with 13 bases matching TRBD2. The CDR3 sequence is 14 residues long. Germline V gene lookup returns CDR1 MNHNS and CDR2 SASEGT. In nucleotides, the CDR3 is TGTGCCAGCAGTGAGGAGCCGACTAGCGGGGGGAGGGACTTC. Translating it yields CASSEEPTSGGRDF.

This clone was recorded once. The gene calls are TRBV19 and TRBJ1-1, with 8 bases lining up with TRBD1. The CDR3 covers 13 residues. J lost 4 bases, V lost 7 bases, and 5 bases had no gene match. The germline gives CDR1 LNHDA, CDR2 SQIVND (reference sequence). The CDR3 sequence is CASNPGGFTEAFF. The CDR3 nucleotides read TGTGCCAGTAACCCAGGGGGCTTCACTGAAGCTTTCTTT. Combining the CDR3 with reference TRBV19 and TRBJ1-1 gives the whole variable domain DGGITQSPKYLFRKEGQNVTLSCEQNLNHDAMYWYRQDPGQGLRLIYYSQIVNDFQKGDIAEGYSVSREKKESFPLTVTSAQKNPTAFYLCASNPGGFTEAFFGQGTRLTVV.

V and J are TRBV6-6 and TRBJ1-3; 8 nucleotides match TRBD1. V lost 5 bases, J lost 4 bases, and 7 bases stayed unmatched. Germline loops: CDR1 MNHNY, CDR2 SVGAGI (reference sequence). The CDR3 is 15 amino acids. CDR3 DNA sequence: TGTGCCAGCAGTGCGGACAGGGCAGGGGGAAACACCATATATTTT. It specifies CASSADRAGGNTIYF.

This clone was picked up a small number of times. The CDR3 is CASSQTGNIYGYTF. The DNA of the CDR3 is TGCGCCAGCAGCCAAACCGGGAACATCTATGGCTACACCTTC. The V gene is TRBV4-1, the J gene TRBJ1-2; D ambiguous. V lost 2 bases to trimming and J lost 4 bases, with 11 bases between them. In germline, CDR1 is MGHRA, CDR2 YSYEKL. The CDR3 extends over 14 amino acids.

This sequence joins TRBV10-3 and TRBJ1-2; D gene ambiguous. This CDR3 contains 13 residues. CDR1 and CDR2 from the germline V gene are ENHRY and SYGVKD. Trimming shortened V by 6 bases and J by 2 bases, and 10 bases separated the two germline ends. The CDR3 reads CAIRISGNYGYTF. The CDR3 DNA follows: TGTGCCATCAGAATCTCGGGGAACTATGGCTACACCTTC.

As DNA, the CDR3 is TGCGCCAGCAGCCCCGACAGGTCGAGCTCCTACGAGCAGTACTTC. Its translation is CASSPDRSSSYEQYF. The genes are TRBV5-1 and TRBJ2-7; a weak D match, TRBD1 (6 bases). Between the trimmed V and J ends, which lost 4 bases and 0 bases, there was a span of 14 bases. The CDR3 length is 15 residues. Germline V gives CDR1 SGHRS, CDR2 YFSETQ.

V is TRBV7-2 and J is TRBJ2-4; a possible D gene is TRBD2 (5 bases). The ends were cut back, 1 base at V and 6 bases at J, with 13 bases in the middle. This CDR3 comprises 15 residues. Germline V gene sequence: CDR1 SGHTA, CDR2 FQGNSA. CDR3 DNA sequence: TGTGCCAGCAGCTTAGTTCCGGGGTCGGGAAACATTCAGTACTTC. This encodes CASSLVPGSGNIQYF.

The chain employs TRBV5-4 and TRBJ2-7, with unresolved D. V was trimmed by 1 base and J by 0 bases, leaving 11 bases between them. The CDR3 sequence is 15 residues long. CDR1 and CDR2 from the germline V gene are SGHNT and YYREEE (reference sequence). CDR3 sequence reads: CASSLKGTISYEQYF. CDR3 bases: TGTGCCAGCAGCTTGAAGGGCACCATCTCCTACGAGCAGTACTTC.

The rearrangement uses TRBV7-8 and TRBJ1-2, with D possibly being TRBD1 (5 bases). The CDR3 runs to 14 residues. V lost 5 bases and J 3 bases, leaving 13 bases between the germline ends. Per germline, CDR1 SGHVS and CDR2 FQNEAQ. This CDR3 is CASSEGTGHYGYTF. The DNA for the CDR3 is TGTGCCAGCAGCGAGGGGACGGGGCACTATGGCTACACCTTC.

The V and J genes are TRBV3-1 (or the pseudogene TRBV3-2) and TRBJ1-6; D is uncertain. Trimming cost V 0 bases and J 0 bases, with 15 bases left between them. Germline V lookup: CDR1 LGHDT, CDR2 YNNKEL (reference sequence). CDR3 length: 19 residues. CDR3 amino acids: CASSQDRGVKSSYNSPLHF. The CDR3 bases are TGTGCCAGCAGCCAAGATCGGGGTGTAAAGAGCTCCTATAATTCACCCCTCCACTTT.

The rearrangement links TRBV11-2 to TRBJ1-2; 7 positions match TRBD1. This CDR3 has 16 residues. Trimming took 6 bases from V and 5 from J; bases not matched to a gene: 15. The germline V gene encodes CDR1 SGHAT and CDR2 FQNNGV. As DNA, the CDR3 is TGTGCCAGCAGACAGACAGGGTCTACTTTTGGGTATGGCTACACCTTC. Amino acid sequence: CASRQTGSTFGYGYTF.